The sequence of this T cell receptor beta chain was determined in a study of blood T cell repertoires in COVID-19 (dated by TCRdb to the early 2020s). Notes on the research overall: Collaborator samples came from the United States, Italy and Spain and covered acute and convalescent phases of COVID-19. Deeply sampled blood TCRbeta repertoires from subjects exposed to, actively infected with, or recovered from COVID-19 were included in the dataset. The samples were drawn from two sources: the first 160 participants of the ongoing ImmuneRACE study, and fewer than 1,500 subjects contributed by 6 global collaborators. The repertoires were released in a freely available public database meant as a resource for research on the immune response to SARS-CoV-2. Sample metadata almost always included a de-identified subject ID, COVID-19 status, age in years and sex. HLA class I and class II types, where available, came from metadata supplied by the sample provider rather than from assay-based typing. The prospective study material was composed of cDNA or gDNA derived from T cells, B-cell-depleted T cells, or PBMCs. Here is what the overall study found, with its caveats: How much clinical and demographic metadata was included differed by source and by participant, and the metadata was provided uncurated.

One collaborating source in Seattle enrolled patients during active infection and followed them longitudinally through the course of disease. Each collaborating institution followed its own protocols to collect whole blood in K2EDTA tubes. For TCRbeta analysis, collaborators shipped samples in one of three forms: frozen whole blood, isolated PBMCs, or DNA extracted from either of those sample types. TCRbeta CDR3 regions were amplified from genomic DNA using the immunoSEQ Assay, a bias-controlled multiplex PCR. The original methods were these. Nucleated cell counts per sample were estimated from amplification of reference gene primers within the assay. Sequence reads were collapsed and filtered to measure the absolute abundance of every unique TCRbeta CDR3 rearrangement. For each sample, productive Simpson clonality was calculated as the square root of Simpson's diversity index across productive rearrangements. TCRdb obtained this table from immuneACCESS and retained in-frame rearrangements with V and J assigned. These tables miss some clones; where compared with another copy, unresolved V genes account for less than half of the shortfall, and the remainder is unexplained. That table is the source of V, J and clone size, and D and trimming were worked out from the DNA. Here the sample has some 200,000 clones; 88% occur a single time. The ten biggest clones cover roughly a sixth of the sample.

A word on this clone: Its recognized antigen is unknown. No qualities accompany the bases; no much larger clone lies one base away.

Its CDR3 holds 18 amino acids, cysteine through phenylalanine. Only the CDR3 part of the read is kept: 54 bases, read in frame from the first base. V is pared back by 3 bases and J by 1 base, with 17 bases lying between the germline termini. CDR1 SGDLS and CDR2 YYNGEE were looked up in the germline V gene. Sequencing was performed on peripheral blood. This receptor was obtained from a man aged 45-65 years with COVID-19, enrolled during active disease. The rearrangement combines TRBV9 with TRBJ1-6, with a tentative D gene TRBD1 over 5 matching bases. For the CDR3, the sequence is CASSEGLLQRSYNSPLHF. Here is the DNA: TGTGCCAGCAGCGAGGGGCTCCTACAGCGTTCCTATAATTCACCCCTCCACTTT.